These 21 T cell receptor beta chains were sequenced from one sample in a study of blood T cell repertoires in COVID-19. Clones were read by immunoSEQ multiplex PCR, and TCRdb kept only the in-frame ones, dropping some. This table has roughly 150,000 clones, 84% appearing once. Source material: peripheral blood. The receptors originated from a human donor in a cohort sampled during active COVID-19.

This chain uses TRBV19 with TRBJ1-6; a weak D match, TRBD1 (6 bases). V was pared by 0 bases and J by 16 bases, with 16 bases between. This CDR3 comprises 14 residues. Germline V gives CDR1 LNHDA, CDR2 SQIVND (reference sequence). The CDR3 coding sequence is TGTGCCAGTAGTATAGATCTTCCGGACAGAGGGCTCCACTTT. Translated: CASSIDLPDRGLHF.

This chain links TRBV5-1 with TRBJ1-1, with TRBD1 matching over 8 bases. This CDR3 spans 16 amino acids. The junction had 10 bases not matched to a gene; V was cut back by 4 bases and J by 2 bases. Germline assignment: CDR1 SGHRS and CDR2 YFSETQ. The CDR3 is CASSPWGGQGNTEAFF. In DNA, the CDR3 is TGCGCCAGCAGCCCCTGGGGCGGACAGGGAAACACTGAAGCTTTCTTT.

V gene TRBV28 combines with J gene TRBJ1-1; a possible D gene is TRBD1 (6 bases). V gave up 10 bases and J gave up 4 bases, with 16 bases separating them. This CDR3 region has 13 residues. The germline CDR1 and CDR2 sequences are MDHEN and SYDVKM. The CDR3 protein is CATRGGIGTEAFF. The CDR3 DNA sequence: TGTGCCACCAGAGGGGGTATAGGCACTGAAGCTTTCTTT. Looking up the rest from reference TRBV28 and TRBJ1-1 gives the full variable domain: DVKVTQSSRYLVKRTGEKVFLECVQDMDHENMFWYRQDPGLGLRLIYFSYDVKMKEKGDIPEGYSVSREKKERFSLILESASTNQTSMYLCATRGGIGTEAFFGQGTRLTVV.

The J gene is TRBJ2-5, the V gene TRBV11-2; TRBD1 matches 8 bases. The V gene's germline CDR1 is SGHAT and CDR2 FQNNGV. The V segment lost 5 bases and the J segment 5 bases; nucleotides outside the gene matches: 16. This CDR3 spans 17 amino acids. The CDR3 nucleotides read TGTGCCAGCAGCCGTCGAATGACAGGGGTAATTTGGGAGACCCAGTACTTC. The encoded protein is CASSRRMTGVIWETQYF.

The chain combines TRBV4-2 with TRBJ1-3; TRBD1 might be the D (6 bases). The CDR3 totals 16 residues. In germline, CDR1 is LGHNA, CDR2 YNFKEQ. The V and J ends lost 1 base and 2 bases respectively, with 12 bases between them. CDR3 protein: CASSQAQGPAGNTIYF. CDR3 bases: TGTGCCAGCAGCCAAGCACAGGGCCCCGCTGGAAACACCATATATTTT.

The CDR3 DNA sequence: TGCGCCAGCAGCTTGGGAGGCGGGGCCCCCGGGCATGAGCAGTTCTTC. This sequence encodes CASSLGGGAPGHEQFF. This sequence joins TRBV5-1 and TRBJ2-1; possible D gene TRBD2, 6 bases. The CDR3 is 16 residues long. V lost 0 bases, J lost 8 bases, and 18 bases lay in between. The germline gives CDR1 SGHRS, CDR2 YFSETQ.

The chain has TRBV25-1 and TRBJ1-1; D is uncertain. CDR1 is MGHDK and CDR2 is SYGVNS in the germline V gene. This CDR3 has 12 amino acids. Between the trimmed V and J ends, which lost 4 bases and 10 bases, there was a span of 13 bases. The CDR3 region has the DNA TGTGCCAGCAGTGTCCTGGCCGGGAGAGCTTTCTTT. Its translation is CASSVLAGRAFF.

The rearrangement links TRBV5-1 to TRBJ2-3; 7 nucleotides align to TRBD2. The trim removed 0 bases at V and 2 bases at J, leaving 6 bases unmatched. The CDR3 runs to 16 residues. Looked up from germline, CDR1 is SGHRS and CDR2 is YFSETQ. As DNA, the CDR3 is TGCGCCAGCAGCTTGGGGTCCGGGGACTACACAGATACGCAGTATTTT. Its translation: CASSLGSGDYTDTQYF.

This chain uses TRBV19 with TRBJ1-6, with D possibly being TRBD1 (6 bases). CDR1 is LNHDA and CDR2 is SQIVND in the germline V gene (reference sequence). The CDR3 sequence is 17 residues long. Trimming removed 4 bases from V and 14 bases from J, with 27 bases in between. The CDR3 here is CASSTGTQGMFPAALHF. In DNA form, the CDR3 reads TGTGCCAGTAGTACGGGGACACAGGGAATGTTCCCCGCGGCCCTCCACTTT.

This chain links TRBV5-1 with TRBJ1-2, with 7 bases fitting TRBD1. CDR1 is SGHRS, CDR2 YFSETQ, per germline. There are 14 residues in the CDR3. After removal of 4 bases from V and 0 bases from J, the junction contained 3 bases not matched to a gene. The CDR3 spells CASSTGQTNYGYTF. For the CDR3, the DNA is TGCGCCAGCAGCACGGGACAGACTAACTATGGCTACACCTTC.

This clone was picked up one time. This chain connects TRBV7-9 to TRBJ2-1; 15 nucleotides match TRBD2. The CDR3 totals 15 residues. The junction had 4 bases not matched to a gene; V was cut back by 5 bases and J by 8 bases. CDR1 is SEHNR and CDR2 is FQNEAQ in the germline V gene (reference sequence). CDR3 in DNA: TGTGCCAGCAGCAGGACTAGCGGGGGGGCGGATGAGCAGTTCTTC. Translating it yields CASSRTSGGADEQFF. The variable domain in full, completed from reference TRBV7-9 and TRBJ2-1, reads DTGVSQNPRHKITKRGQNVTFRCDPISEHNRLYWYRQTLGQGPEFLTYFQNEAQLEKSRLLSDRFSAERPKGSFSTLEIQRTEQGDSAMYLCASSRTSGGADEQFFGPGTRLTVL.

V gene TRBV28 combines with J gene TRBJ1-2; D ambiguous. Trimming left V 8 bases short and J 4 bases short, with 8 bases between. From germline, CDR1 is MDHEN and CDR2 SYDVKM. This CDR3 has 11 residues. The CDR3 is CASHDIYGYTF. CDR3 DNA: TGTGCCAGCCATGACATCTATGGCTACACCTTC.

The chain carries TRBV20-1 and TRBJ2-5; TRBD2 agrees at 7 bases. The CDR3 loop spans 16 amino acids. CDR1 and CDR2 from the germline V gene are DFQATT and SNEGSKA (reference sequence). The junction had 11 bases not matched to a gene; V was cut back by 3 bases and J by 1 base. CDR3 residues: CSASSQTGGFQETQYF. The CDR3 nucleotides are TGCAGTGCTAGTTCTCAAACGGGGGGTTTCCAAGAGACCCAGTACTTC.

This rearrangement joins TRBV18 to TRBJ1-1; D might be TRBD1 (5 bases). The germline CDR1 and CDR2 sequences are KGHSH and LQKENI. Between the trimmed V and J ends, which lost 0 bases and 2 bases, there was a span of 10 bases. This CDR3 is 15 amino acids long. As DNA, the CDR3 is TGTGCCAGCTCACCACCGCAGGGAACTAACACTGAAGCTTTCTTT. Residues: CASSPPQGTNTEAFF.

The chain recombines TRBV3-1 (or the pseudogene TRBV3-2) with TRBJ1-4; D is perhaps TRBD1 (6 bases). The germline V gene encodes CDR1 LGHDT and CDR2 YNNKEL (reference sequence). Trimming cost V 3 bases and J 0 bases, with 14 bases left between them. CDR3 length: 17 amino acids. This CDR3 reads CASSQSGGRATNEKLFF. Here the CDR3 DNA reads TGTGCCAGCAGCCAGTCGGGGGGGCGTGCAACTAATGAAAAACTGTTTTTT.

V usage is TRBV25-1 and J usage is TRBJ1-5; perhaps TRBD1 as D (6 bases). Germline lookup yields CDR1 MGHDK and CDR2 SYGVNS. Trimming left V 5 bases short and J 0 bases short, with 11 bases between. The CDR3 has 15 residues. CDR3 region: CASSPQGTSNQPQHF. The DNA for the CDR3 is TGTGCCAGCAGTCCGCAGGGGACTAGCAATCAGCCCCAGCATTTT.

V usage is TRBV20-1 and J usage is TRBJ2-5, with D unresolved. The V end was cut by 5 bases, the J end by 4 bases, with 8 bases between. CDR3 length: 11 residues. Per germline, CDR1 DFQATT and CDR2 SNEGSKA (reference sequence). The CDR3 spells CSAPGIETQYF. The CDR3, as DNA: TGCAGTGCTCCCGGTATAGAGACCCAGTACTTC.

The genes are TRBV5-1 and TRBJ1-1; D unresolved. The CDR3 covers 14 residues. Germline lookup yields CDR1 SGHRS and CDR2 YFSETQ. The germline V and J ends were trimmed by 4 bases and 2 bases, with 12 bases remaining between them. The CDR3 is CASSVTSINTEAFF. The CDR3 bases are TGCGCCAGCAGCGTGACAAGTATCAACACTGAAGCTTTCTTT. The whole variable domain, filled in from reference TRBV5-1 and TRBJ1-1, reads KAGVTQTPRYLIKTRGQQVTLSCSPISGHRSVSWYQQTPGQGLQFLFEYFSETQRNKGNFPGRFSGRQFSNSRSEMNVSTLELGDSALYLCASSVTSINTEAFFGQGTRLTVV.

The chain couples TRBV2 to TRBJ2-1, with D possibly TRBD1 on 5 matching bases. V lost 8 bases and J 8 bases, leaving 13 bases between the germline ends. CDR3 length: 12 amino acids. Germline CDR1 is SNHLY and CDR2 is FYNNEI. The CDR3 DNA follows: TGTGCCAGCCGACAGCTTGGGGATGAGCAGTTCTTC. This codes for CASRQLGDEQFF.

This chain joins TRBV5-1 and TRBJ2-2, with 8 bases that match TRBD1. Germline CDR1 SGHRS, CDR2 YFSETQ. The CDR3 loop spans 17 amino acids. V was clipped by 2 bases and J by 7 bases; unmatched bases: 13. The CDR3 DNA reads TGCGCCAGCAGCTTACCATTTTCAGGGGGCGCGGTCGGGGAGCTGTTTTTT. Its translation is CASSLPFSGGAVGELFF.

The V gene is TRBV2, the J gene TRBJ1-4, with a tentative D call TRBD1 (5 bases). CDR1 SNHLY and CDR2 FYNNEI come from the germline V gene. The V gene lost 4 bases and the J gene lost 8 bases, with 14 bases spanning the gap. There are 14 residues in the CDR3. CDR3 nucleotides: TGTGCCAGCAGTGGTCAGGGCGTGAAAGAAAAACTGTTTTTT. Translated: CASSGQGVKEKLFF.